Listed below are T cell receptor beta chains from one sample, sequenced in a study of blood T cell repertoires in COVID-19. Some clones are missing from TCRdb's copy, which holds only in-frame ones; the method was immunoSEQ multiplex PCR. Here the sample spans roughly 380,000 clones, over 65% being singletons. Sequenced material: peripheral blood. Receptors originate from a human donor with acute or convalescent COVID-19. The donor label of this sample is uncertain. Both conserved end residues are part of each CDR3. A D gene is named only where the DNA matches it firmly. Size is stated for part of the rows, as once, few or many counts, or as a class when the clone is expanded.

v_call	d_call	j_call	clone_size	cdr3_aa	cdr3_nt
TRBV30	NA	TRBJ1-2	NA	CAWGGRIDGYTF	TGTGCCTGGGGGGGGCGAATTGATGGCTACACCTTC
TRBV28	NA	TRBJ1-5	NA	CASIIGRVGQPQHF	TGTGCCAGCATAATAGGGAGGGTCGGTCAGCCCCAGCATTTT
TRBV13	NA	TRBJ1-1	NA	CASLKGGGWNTEAFF	TGTGCCAGCCTCAAAGGGGGGGGGTGGAACACTGAAGCTTTCTTT
TRBV27	TRBD2	TRBJ2-7	NA	CASSLASGGVYEQYF	TGTGCCAGCAGTTTAGCGTCGGGAGGGGTTTACGAGCAGTACTTC
TRBV5-8	NA	TRBJ2-4	NA	CASSLGGAGRIQYF	TGTGCCAGCAGCTTGGGGGGTGCAGGGCGGATTCAGTACTTC
TRBV6-6	NA	TRBJ1-3	once	CASSKKAPGATIYF	TGTGCCAGCAGCAAAAAGGCACCTGGGGCCACCATATATTTT
TRBV4-1	TRBD1	TRBJ1-2	NA	CASSQTTGRDGYTF	TGCGCCAGCAGCCAAACGACAGGGAGAGATGGCTACACCTTC
TRBV6-1	NA	TRBJ2-1	NA	CASSEAGGSYNEQFF	TGTGCCAGCAGTGAAGCGGGAGGCTCCTACAATGAGCAGTTCTTC
TRBV30	NA	TRBJ2-1	NA	CAWRGIEVASYNEQFF	TGTGCCTGGAGAGGGATCGAGGTAGCGAGTTACAATGAGCAGTTCTTC
TRBV7-6	NA	TRBJ2-1	NA	CASSLDNRVEQFF	TGTGCCAGCAGCTTAGACAACAGGGTTGAGCAGTTCTTC
TRBV28	NA	TRBJ1-3	once	CASSFTGPSGNTIYF	TGTGCCAGCAGTTTTACAGGCCCCTCTGGAAACACCATATATTTT
TRBV28	TRBD1	TRBJ2-7	NA	CATIPTGTATYEQYF	TGTGCCACCATTCCGACCGGGACAGCAACCTACGAGCAGTACTTC
TRBV5-1	NA	TRBJ2-1	NA	CASSLFTGTYNEQFF	TGCGCCAGCAGCTTGTTCACCGGGACTTACAATGAGCAGTTCTTC
TRBV6-5	TRBD1	TRBJ2-7	NA	CASLIPGQGFYEQYF	TGTGCCAGCCTCATTCCGGGACAGGGTTTCTACGAGCAGTACTTC
TRBV6-5	NA	TRBJ1-1	NA	CASTLYRGEDEAFF	TGTGCCAGCACCCTCTACCGGGGGGAAGATGAAGCTTTCTTT